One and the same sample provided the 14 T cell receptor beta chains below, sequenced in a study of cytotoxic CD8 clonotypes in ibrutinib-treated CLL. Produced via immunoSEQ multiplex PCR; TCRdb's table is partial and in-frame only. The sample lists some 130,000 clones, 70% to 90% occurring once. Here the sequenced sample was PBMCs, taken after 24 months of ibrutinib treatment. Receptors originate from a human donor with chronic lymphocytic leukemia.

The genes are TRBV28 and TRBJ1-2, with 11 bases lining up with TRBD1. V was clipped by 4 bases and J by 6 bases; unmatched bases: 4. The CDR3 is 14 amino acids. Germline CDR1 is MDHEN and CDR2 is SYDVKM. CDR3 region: CASSSPDRGHGYTF. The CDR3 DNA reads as TGTGCCAGCAGTTCCCCGGACAGGGGGCATGGCTACACCTTC.

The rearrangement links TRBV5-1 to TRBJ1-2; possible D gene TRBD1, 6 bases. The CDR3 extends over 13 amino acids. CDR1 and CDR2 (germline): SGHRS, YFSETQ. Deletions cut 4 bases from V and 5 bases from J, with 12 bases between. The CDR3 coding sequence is TGCGCCAGCAGCACCCCGGGGGCGTATGGCTACACCTTC. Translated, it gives CASSTPGAYGYTF.

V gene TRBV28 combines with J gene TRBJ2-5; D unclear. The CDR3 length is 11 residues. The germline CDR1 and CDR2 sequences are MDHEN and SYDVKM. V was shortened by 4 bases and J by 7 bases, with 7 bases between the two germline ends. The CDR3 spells CASSSEGTQYF. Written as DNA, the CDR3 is TGTGCCAGCAGTTCCGAAGGGACCCAGTACTTC. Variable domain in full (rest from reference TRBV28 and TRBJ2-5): DVKVTQSSRYLVKRTGEKVFLECVQDMDHENMFWYRQDPGLGLRLIYFSYDVKMKEKGDIPEGYSVSREKKERFSLILESASTNQTSMYLCASSSEGTQYFGPGTRLLVL.

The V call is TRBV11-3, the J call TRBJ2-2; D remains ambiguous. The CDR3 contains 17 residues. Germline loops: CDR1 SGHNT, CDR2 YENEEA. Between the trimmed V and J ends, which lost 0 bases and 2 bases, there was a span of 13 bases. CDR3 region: CASSLDGLNLNTGELFF. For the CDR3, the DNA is TGTGCCAGCAGCTTAGATGGCCTGAACTTAAACACCGGGGAGCTGTTTTTT.

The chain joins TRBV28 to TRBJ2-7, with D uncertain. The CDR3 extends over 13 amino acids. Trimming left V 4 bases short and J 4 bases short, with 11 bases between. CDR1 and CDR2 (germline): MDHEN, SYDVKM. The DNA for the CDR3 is TGTGCCAGCAGTTCACCAAACCTGTACGAGCAGTACTTC. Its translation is CASSSPNLYEQYF.

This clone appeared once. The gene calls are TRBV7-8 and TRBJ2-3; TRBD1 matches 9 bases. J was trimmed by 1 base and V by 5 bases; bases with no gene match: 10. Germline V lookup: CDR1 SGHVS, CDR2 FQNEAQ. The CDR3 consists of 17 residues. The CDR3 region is CASSNMGTGLGTDTQYF. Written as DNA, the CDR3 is TGTGCCAGCAGCAACATGGGGACAGGGCTCGGCACAGATACGCAGTATTTT.

This chain's CDR3 is CASSRTGLAGGFRGELFF. As DNA, the CDR3 is TGCGCCAGCAGCCGGACAGGACTAGCGGGGGGTTTTCGCGGGGAGCTGTTTTTT. The rearrangement links TRBV4-3 to TRBJ2-2; 14 nucleotides line up with TRBD2. The trim removed 4 bases at V and 7 bases at J, leaving 11 bases unmatched. From germline, CDR1 is LGHNA and CDR2 YSLEER. The CDR3 sequence is 18 residues long.

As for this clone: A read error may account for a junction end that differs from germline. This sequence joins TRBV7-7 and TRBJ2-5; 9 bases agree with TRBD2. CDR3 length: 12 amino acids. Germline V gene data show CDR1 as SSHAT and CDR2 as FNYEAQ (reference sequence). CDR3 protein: CASSAGGETQYF. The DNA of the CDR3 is TGTGCTAGCAGCGCGGGGGGGGAGACCCAGTACTTC. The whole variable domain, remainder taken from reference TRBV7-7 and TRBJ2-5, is GAGVSQSPRYKVTKRGQDVTLRCDPISSHATLYWYQQALGQGPEFLTYFNYEAQPDKSGLPSDRFSAERPEGSISTLTIQRTEQRDSAMYRCASSAGGETQYFGPGTRLLVL.

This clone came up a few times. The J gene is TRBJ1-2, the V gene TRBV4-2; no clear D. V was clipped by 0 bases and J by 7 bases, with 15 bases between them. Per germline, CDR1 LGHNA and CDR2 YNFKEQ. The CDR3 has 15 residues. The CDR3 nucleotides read TGTGCCAGCAGCCAAGAAAATCTCGCTACGGGTGGCTACACCTTC. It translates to CASSQENLATGGYTF.

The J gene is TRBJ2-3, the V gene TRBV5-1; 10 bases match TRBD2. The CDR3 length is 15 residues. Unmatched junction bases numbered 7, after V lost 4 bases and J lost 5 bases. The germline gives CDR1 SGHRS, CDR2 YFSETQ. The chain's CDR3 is CASSPPERGGDTQYF. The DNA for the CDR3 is TGCGCCAGCAGCCCCCCGGAGCGGGGGGGAGATACGCAGTATTTT.

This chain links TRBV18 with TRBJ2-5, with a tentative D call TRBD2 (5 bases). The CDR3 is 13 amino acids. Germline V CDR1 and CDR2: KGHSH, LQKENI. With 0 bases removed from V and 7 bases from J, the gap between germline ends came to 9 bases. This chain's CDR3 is CASSPPAGGTQYF. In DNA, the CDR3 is TGTGCCAGCTCACCACCGGCTGGAGGGACCCAGTACTTC.

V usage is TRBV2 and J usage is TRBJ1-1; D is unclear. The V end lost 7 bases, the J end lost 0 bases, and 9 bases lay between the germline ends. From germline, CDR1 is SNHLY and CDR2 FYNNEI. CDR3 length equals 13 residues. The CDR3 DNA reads TGTGCCAGCATTCCAGCCTTGAACACTGAAGCTTTCTTT. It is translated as CASIPALNTEAFF.

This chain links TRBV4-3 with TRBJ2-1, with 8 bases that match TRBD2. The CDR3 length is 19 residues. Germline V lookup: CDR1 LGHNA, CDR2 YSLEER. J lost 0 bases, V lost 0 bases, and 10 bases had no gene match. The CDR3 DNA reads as TGCGCCAGCAGCCAAGAAGATGCGGGAGGCGATAGCTCCTACAATGAGCAGTTCTTC. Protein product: CASSQEDAGGDSSYNEQFF.

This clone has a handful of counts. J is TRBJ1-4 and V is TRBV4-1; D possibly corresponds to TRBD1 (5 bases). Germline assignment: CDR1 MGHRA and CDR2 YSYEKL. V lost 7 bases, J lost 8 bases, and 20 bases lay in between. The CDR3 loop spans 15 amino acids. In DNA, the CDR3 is TGCGCCAGCACCCTCCTTCCGGGACTGGGAGAAAAACTGTTTTTT. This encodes CASTLLPGLGEKLFF.